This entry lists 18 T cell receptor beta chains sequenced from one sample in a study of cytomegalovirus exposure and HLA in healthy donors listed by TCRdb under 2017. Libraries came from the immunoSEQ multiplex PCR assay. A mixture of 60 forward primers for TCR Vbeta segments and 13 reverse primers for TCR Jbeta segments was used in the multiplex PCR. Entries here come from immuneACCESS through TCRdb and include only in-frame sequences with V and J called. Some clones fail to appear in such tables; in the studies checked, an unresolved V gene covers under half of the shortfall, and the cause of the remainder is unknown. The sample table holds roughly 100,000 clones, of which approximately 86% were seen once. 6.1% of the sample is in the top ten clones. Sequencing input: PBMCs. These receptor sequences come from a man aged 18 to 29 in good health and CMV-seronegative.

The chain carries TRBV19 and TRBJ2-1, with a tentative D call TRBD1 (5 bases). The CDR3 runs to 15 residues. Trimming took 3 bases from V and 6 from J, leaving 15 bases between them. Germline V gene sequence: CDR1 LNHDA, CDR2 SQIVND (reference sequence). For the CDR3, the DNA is TGTGCCAGTAGTATTCGGGCAGGGCTGGGCAATGAGCAGTTCTTC. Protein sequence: CASSIRAGLGNEQFF.

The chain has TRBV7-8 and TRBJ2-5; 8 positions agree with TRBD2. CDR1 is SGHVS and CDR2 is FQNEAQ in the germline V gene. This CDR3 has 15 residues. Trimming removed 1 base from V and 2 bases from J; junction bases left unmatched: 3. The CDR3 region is CASSLEAGVQETQYF. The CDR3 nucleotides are TGTGCCAGCAGCTTAGAAGCGGGGGTACAAGAGACCCAGTACTTC.

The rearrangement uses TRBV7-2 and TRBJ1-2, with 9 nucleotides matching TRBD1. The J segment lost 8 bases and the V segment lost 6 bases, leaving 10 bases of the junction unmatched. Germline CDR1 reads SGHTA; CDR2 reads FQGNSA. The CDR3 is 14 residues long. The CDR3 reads CASSPGQGGMGYTF. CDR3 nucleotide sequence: TGTGCCAGCAGTCCGGGACAGGGAGGAATGGGCTACACCTTC.

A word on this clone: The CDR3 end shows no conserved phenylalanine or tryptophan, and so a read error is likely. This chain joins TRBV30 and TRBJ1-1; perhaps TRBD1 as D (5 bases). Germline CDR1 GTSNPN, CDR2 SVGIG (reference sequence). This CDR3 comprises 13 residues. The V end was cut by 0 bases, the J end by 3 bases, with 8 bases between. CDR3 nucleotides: TGTGCCTGGAGTGTACTGGGGGACACTGAAGCTTTCCTT. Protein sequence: CAWSVLGDTEAFL.

The DNA for the CDR3 is TGTGCCATCAGAGCTGACAGGGCTGGAAACACCATATATTTT. Translation: CAIRADRAGNTIYF. This sequence joins TRBV10-3 and TRBJ1-3; 7 bases map to TRBD1. CDR1 ENHRY and CDR2 SYGVKD come from the germline V gene. The V and J ends lost 6 bases and 2 bases, in that order; junction bases with no gene match: 4. CDR3 size: 14 residues.

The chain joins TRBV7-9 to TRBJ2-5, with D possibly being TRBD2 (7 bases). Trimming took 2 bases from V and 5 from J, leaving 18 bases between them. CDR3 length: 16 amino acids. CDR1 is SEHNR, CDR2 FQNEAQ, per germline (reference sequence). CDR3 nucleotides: TGTGCCAGCAGCTTAAGTAGAGGGGGGGCGAGGGAGACCCAGTACTTC. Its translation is CASSLSRGGARETQYF.

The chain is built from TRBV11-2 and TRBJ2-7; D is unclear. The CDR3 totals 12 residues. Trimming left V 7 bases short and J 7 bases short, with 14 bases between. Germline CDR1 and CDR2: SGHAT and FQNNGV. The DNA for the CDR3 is TGTGCCAGCAACGGTTTAATGGAGGAGCAGTACTTC. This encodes CASNGLMEEQYF.

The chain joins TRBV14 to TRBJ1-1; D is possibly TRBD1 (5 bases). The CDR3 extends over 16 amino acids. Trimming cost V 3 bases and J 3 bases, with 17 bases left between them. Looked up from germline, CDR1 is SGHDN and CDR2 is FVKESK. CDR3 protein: CASSHTIRGGHTEAFF. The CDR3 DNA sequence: TGTGCCAGCAGCCATACTATAAGGGGAGGTCACACTGAAGCTTTCTTT. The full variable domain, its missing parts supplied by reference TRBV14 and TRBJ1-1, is EAGVTQFPSHSVIEKGQTVTLRCDPISGHDNLYWYRRVMGKEIKFLLHFVKESKQDESGMPNNRFLAERTGGTYSTLKVQPAELEDSGVYFCASSHTIRGGHTEAFFGQGTRLTVV.

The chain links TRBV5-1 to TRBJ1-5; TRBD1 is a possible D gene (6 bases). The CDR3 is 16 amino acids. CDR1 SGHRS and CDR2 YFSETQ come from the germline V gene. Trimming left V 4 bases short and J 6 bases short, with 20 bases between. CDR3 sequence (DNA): TGCGCCAGCAGCCTCGGCCTCCAGGGGTTCGGTCAGCCCCAGCATTTT. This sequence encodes CASSLGLQGFGQPQHF.

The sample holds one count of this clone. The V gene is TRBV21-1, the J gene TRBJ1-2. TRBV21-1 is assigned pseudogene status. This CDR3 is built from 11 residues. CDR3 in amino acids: CASSKDRGYTF. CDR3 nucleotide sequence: TGTGCCAGCAGCAAAGATCGGGGCTACACCTTC.

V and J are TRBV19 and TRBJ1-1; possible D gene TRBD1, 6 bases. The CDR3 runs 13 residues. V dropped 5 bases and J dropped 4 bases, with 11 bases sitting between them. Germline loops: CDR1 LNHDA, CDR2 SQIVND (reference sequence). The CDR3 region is CASSAGVSTEAFF. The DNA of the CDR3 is TGTGCCAGTAGTGCAGGGGTTTCCACTGAAGCTTTCTTT.

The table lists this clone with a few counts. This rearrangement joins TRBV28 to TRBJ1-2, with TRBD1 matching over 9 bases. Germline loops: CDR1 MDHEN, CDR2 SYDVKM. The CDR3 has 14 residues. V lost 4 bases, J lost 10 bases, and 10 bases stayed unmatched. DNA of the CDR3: TGTGCCAGCAGTTCCTCGGGACAGGGATTAGTCTACACCTTC. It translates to CASSSSGQGLVYTF.

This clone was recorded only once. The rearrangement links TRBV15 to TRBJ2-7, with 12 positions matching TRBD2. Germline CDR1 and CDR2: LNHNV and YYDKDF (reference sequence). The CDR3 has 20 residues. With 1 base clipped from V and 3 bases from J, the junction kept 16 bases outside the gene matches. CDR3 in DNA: TGTGCCACCAGCAGAGGAGTATCGACAGCCGGGACTAGCGGGCTCTACGAGCAGTACTTC. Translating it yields CATSRGVSTAGTSGLYEQYF.

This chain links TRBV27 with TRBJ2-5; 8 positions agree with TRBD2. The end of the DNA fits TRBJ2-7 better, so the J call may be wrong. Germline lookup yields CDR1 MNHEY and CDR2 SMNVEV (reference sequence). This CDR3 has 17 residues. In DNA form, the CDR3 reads TGTGCCAGCAGTTTTCACCCTCGGACAGCGGGAGCACACGAGCAGTACTTC. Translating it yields CASSFHPRTAGAHEQYF.

CDR3 nucleotides: TGTGCCAGCAGCTTACTCGGAGGGGAGGACACTGAAGCTTTCTTT. As protein: CASSLLGGEDTEAFF. The chain is built from TRBV7-9 and TRBJ1-1, with D possibly TRBD1 on 5 matching bases. Trimming shortened V by 2 bases and J by 3 bases, and 13 bases separated the two germline ends. The CDR3 is 15 amino acids. Germline V gene lookup returns CDR1 SEHNR and CDR2 FQNEAQ (reference sequence).

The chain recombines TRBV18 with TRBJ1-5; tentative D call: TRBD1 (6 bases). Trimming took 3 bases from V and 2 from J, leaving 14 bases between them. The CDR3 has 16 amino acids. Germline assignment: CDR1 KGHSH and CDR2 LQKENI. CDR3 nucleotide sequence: TGTGCCAGCTCACCTCCCGGACAGATTGGCAATCAGCCCCAGCATTTT. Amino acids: CASSPPGQIGNQPQHF.

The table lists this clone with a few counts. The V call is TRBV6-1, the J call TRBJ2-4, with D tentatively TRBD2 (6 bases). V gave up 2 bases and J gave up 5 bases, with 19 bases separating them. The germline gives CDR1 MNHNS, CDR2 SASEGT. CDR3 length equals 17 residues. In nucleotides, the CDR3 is TGTGCCAGCAGTGAATTTATGGCAGGGTGGGGGGAAAACATTCAGTACTTC. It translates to CASSEFMAGWGENIQYF.

CDR3 sequence: CASSQFRGYQPQHF. DNA of the CDR3: TGCGCCAGCAGCCAGTTCAGGGGATATCAGCCCCAGCATTTT. This sequence joins TRBV4-3 and TRBJ1-5; D might be TRBD1 (6 bases). Looked up from germline, CDR1 is LGHNA and CDR2 is YSLEER. Trimming left V 3 bases short and J 5 bases short, with 11 bases between. The CDR3 runs 14 residues.